Sequencing of this T cell receptor (beta chain) was carried out in a study of T-cell memory formation after mild COVID-19 (dated by TCRdb to the early 2020s). Some background on the complete study: Most TCR sequence clusters were specific to one of the two donors. In a couple of donors, T-cell clones that expanded and contracted after mild COVID-19 were tracked by sequencing TCRalpha and TCRbeta repertoires over time. The cohort was made up of two young adult volunteers, one female and one male, who were previously healthy.

This clonotype was observed at least ten times. Its binding antigen is unknown. Base qualities were left out, and no much larger clone turns up one base away. General conclusions and limits of the study: Balanced CD4/CD8 phenotypes were observed for clones contracting from day 15 to 85, whereas a bias towards CD4+ was observed for a second wave of clones expanding from day 15 to 37. Whether the second-wave clones peaking on day 37 were SARS-CoV-2 specific was not confirmed. Some responding clones were detected in pre-infection memory, which suggested that pre-existing cross-reactive memory T cells had joined the SARS-CoV-2 response. Contracting CD4+ clones turned up mainly in the CM and EM memory subsets, whereas EMRA was where CD8+ clones were enriched. The study covered only a couple of mild cases, and larger cohorts including severe cases with pre-infection samples were considered necessary.

At the junction V is shortened by 0 bases and J by 5 bases, with 13 bases in between. Its CDR3 holds 15 amino acids, cysteine through phenylalanine. Just the 45-base CDR3 DNA is kept, in frame starting at base 1. CDR1 is given as DFQATT and CDR2 as SNEGSKA, both from the germline V gene (reference sequence). Ficoll-Paque density gradient centrifugation was the method used to isolate PBMCs. The instrument was an Illumina NovaSeq 6000. Using 5'RACE with constant-segment primers, TCRalpha and TCRbeta cDNA libraries were constructed, with sample barcodes and unique molecular identifiers added in the process. Trizol reagent was used to extract RNA from every sample. The libraries were amplified in two PCR steps, and the second step added a second sample barcode and Illumina TruSeq adapters. Sequencing of libraries was performed on an Illumina NovaSeq with 2 x 150 bp paired-end reads. For the original study's pipeline: The reads were demultiplexed and collapsed into UMI-guided consensus sequences using migec v1.2.7. Using mixcr v2.1.11, UMI consensuses were aligned to TRA and TRB V and J templates and then assembled into clonotypes. Clonotypes were classified as expanded or contracted when called significant by both edgeR and NoisET, with noise models trained on biological replicates. For edgeR calls, the cutoffs were a false discovery rate-adjusted p below 0.01 and a log2 fold-change threshold of 1. As an exploratory analysis of dynamics, PCA with hierarchical clustering was applied to max-normalized trajectories of the 1000 most abundant clonotypes. Each responding clone was given a CD4 or CD8 phenotype based on the CD4+ and CD8+ repertoires, which had been sequenced separately. Clones were called with MiXCR by TCRdb after fastp trimmed the public reads at Q25, and only in-frame beta chains were retained. Entries that share a CDR3 protein sequence are merged under the most common genes and DNA. These V and J calls are TCRdb output, not the study's own analysis. In all, the sample holds about 270,000 distinct CDR3 sequences, and roughly 18% of those were seen once. The ten most abundant clones make up about 21% of the sample.

The chain uses TRBV20-1 and TRBJ1-4; TRBD1 is possibly the D segment (5 matching bases). Sequencing was carried out using PBMCs or a T cell subset sorted from them (not recorded which). The receptor comes from a young man who had mild COVID-19 (a few samples of this study predate the infection). The sample titles of this study are shuffled in the database, so cell type and time point are left out; the donor was told from shared clones. The nucleotides read TGCAGTGCTAGAGATCCAGGAACAGGCAATGAAAAACTGTTTTTT. This encodes CSARDPGTGNEKLFF.